This T cell receptor (beta chain) emerged from a study of CD8+ T cells in alopecia areata. Whole-study context: Treated patients swallowed 5 to 10 mg of oral tofacitinib twice daily.

Both peripheral blood and punch biopsies of lesional scalp skin were obtained from patients who had alopecia areata. Per germline, CDR1 LGHNA and CDR2 YSLEER. J was trimmed by 0 bases and V by 8 bases; bases with no gene match: 7. CDR3 length: 15 amino acids. TCR sequencing used cDNA made by reverse transcription of extracted RNA. Sequencing was performed with immunoSEQ multiplex PCR; in TCRdb, only in-frame clones are kept and a portion is missing. The sample yields 100,000 to 150,000 clones, approximately 53% seen once. Study-level points and caveats: Lesional scalp displayed greater clonality than normal scalp, most notably in alopecia totalis/universalis.

This clone was detected only once. Its antigen is as yet unknown. The TCR comes from a human donor with alopecia areata. The J gene is TRBJ1-1, the V gene TRBV4-3; 9 nucleotides agree with TRBD1. This sample comprised CD4+ T cells sorted from blood, obtained at week 0. The CDR3 nucleotides read TGCGCCAGCGGAGGACAGGGGTTGCTGAACACTGAAGCTTTCTTT. Translation: CASGGQGLLNTEAFF.